The entry that follows covers one T cell receptor (beta chain) sequence. Measured with immunoSEQ multiplex PCR; TCRdb has only the in-frame clones, and not every one. The sample has about 280,000 clones; almost 85% are singletons. This CDR3 is 14 amino acids long. The germline V gene encodes CDR1 LNHNV and CDR2 YYDKDF (reference sequence). V was pared by 4 bases and J by 8 bases, with 9 bases of the junction left unmatched. The record originates from a study of blood T cell repertoires in COVID-19. The clonotype originates from a man between 45 and 60 years old with active or convalescent COVID-19. The chain recombines TRBV15 with TRBJ1-2; the match to TRBD1 covers 8 bases. Source material: peripheral blood. The CDR3 here is CATSKDREDRGYTF. The CDR3 DNA sequence: TGTGCCACCAGCAAGGACAGGGAGGATCGGGGCTACACCTTC.